The subject of this entry is one T cell receptor beta chain. What it binds is unknown. V was shortened by 3 bases and J by 11 bases, with 23 bases between the two germline ends. This CDR3 has 15 amino acids. From germline, CDR1 is SGHDN and CDR2 FVKESK. These data come from a study of CD8+CD57+ T cells in acquired aplastic anemia. Study information: The study obtained an average of about 3.4 ug of DNA from sorted CD4+ and CD8+ cells. Healthy CD8+ samples averaged roughly 12 million reads.

Study results and caveats: The number of CD8+ CDR3 sequences shared by patients and controls was approximately 31. Simpson's diversity of CD8+ cells was not significantly different in patients compared with controls.

Genomic DNA acted as the template from which TCR beta VDJ combination and CDR3 sequence profiling were carried out. TCRdb ran MiXCR on the reads and lists one entry per CDR3 protein. Here the sample spans roughly 420,000 distinct CDR3 sequences, 60% to 80% being singletons. The sequenced material came from sorted CD4+, CD8+, or CD8+CD57+ T cells (not recorded which) from PBMCs. This receptor was obtained from a human donor in good health, serving as a control. The gene calls are TRBV14 and TRBJ2-7; tentatively, D is TRBD2 (6 bases). The CDR3 loop reads CASSQKGTPRIRKYF. The CDR3 DNA reads as TGTGCCAGCAGCCAGAAAGGGACTCCTCGGATACGCAAGTACTTC.